A single sample gave rise to the 26 T cell receptor beta chains below, sequenced in a study of cytomegalovirus exposure and HLA in healthy donors. PCR was performed using 60 Vbeta and 13 Jbeta primers. Measured with immunoSEQ multiplex PCR; TCRdb has only the in-frame clones, and not every one. Here the sample spans 40,000 to 45,000 clones, about nine tenths being singletons. The sample taken for sequencing was PBMCs. The receptors here all came from a woman aged 40 to 55 in good health and CMV-seropositive.

This chain connects TRBV5-5 to TRBJ2-1; 7 bases agree with TRBD1. The trim removed 5 bases at V and 10 bases at J, leaving 6 bases unmatched. The CDR3 sequence is 12 residues long. CDR1 SGHKS and CDR2 YYEKEE come from the germline V gene (reference sequence). CDR3 in amino acids: CASRWTGQEQFF. CDR3 DNA: TGTGCCAGCAGATGGACAGGTCAGGAGCAGTTCTTC.

V and J are TRBV9 and TRBJ1-2; unclear D gene. This CDR3 has 14 residues. The V end was cut by 5 bases, the J end by 6 bases, with 17 bases between. In germline, CDR1 is SGDLS, CDR2 YYNGEE. The CDR3 DNA follows: TGTGCCAGCAGTCCAGACCTAGGGAGCAATGGCTACACCTTC. It yields the protein CASSPDLGSNGYTF.

The V and J genes are TRBV6-1 and TRBJ1-1; TRBD1 might be the D (5 bases). Germline CDR1 MNHNS, CDR2 SASEGT. CDR3 length equals 13 residues. Trimming cost V 3 bases and J 8 bases, with 13 bases left between them. CDR3 in DNA: TGTGCCAGCAGTGATGGGGCCCCCTCGGAAGCTTTCTTT. Translation gives CASSDGAPSEAFF.

The J gene is TRBJ1-1, the V gene TRBV7-9; 7 bases match TRBD1. This CDR3 is 12 amino acids long. V dropped 5 bases and J dropped 4; count of bases not matched to a gene: 1. Per the germline V gene, CDR1 is SEHNR and CDR2 is FQNEAQ (reference sequence). The CDR3 bases are TGTGCCAGCAGCCCAGGGGGCACTGAAGCTTTCTTT. This gives the protein CASSPGGTEAFF. The full variable domain, rest sourced from reference TRBV7-9 and TRBJ1-1, is DTGVSQNPRHKITKRGQNVTFRCDPISEHNRLYWYRQTLGQGPEFLTYFQNEAQLEKSRLLSDRFSAERPKGSFSTLEIQRTEQGDSAMYLCASSPGGTEAFFGQGTRLTVV.

The chain recombines TRBV6-5 with TRBJ1-2; 8 bases map to TRBD1. This CDR3 is 15 amino acids long. V lost 4 bases, J lost 5 bases, and 9 bases stayed unmatched. Germline CDR1 and CDR2: MNHEY and SVGAGI. CDR3 in amino acids: CASSFLGQGRYGYTF. DNA of the CDR3: TGTGCCAGCAGTTTTCTTGGACAGGGTCGTTATGGCTACACCTTC.

This rearrangement joins TRBV14 to TRBJ2-1, with D unresolved. Trimming took off 4 bases at V and 4 bases at J, with 20 bases between the two ends. This CDR3 is built from 17 residues. The V gene's germline CDR1 is SGHDN and CDR2 FVKESK. The CDR3 bases are TGTGCCAGCAGCCTCCGACTCGGTGGATTTGTTTACAATGAGCAGTTCTTC. Its protein is CASSLRLGGFVYNEQFF.

The rearrangement links TRBV18 to TRBJ2-7; TRBD2 agrees at 9 bases. Germline assignment: CDR1 KGHSH and CDR2 LQKENI. The CDR3 has 14 residues. The V segment lost 0 bases and the J segment 6 bases; nucleotides outside the gene matches: 3. The CDR3 spells CASSPPGLASEQYF. The CDR3 bases are TGTGCCAGCTCACCACCGGGACTAGCATCCGAGCAGTACTTC.

This chain joins TRBV2 and TRBJ1-1, with no clear D. CDR1 and CDR2 from the germline V gene are SNHLY and FYNNEI. V was cut by 1 base and J by 1 base, with 4 bases left in between. The CDR3 sequence is 13 residues long. The CDR3: CASSEVANTEAFF. In DNA, the CDR3 is TGTGCCAGCAGTGAAGTGGCGAACACTGAAGCTTTCTTT.

The rearrangement uses TRBV6-1 and TRBJ1-1, with D uncertain. The CDR3 consists of 16 residues. Trimming pared 2 bases from V and 1 base from J, leaving 14 bases between. Per the germline V gene, CDR1 is MNHNS and CDR2 is SASEGT. The CDR3 DNA reads as TGTGCCAGCAGTGAACCCCCTATGCGTTGGAACACTGAAGCTTTCTTT. Protein sequence: CASSEPPMRWNTEAFF.

The table lists this clone with a few counts. The gene calls are TRBV28 and TRBJ2-5; D might be TRBD2 (6 bases). The V and J ends lost 6 bases and 11 bases respectively, with 25 bases between them. CDR1 MDHEN and CDR2 SYDVKM come from the germline V gene. The CDR3 has 15 residues. CDR3 in DNA: TGTGCCAGCAGCTCCCCCCGGGGAGGACTGATGGGGCAGTACTTC. It specifies CASSSPRGGLMGQYF.

In this sample, this clone turned up once. V usage is TRBV19 and J usage is TRBJ2-1, with 10 nucleotides matching TRBD2. This CDR3 is built from 15 residues. The V gene's germline CDR1 is LNHDA and CDR2 SQIVND (reference sequence). V shed 1 base and J 4 bases; nucleotides not matched to a gene: 1. Written as DNA, the CDR3 is TGTGCCAGTAGTATAGGACTAGCGGGTTACAATGAGCAGTTCTTC. The encoded protein is CASSIGLAGYNEQFF.

In DNA, the CDR3 is TGTGCCAGCAGCGAACAGGGGCGTCGGACAGATACGCAGTATTTT. This sequence encodes CASSEQGRRTDTQYF. V and J are TRBV7-3 and TRBJ2-3, with 7 bases matching TRBD1. This CDR3 has 15 residues. V dropped 5 bases and J dropped 3; count of bases not matched to a gene: 8. Germline V CDR1 and CDR2: SGHTA, FQGTGA.

The V and J genes are TRBV6-5 and TRBJ1-1; D gene ambiguous. The germline V gene encodes CDR1 MNHEY and CDR2 SVGAGI. CDR3 length: 14 amino acids. Deletions cut 5 bases from V and 4 bases from J, with 14 bases between. The DNA of the CDR3 is TGTGCCAGCAGTCCCGTTGGAACTAGCACTGAAGCTTTCTTT. It translates to CASSPVGTSTEAFF.

The V gene is TRBV7-3, the J gene TRBJ2-3, with 7 bases lining up with TRBD2. CDR1 SGHTA and CDR2 FQGTGA come from the germline V gene. After removal of 5 bases from V and 4 bases from J, the junction contained 12 bases not matched to a gene. This CDR3 has 16 residues. As DNA, the CDR3 is TGTGCCAGCAGCCCCAAGGTGGGAGGGCGGTCAGATACGCAGTATTTT. This gives the protein CASSPKVGGRSDTQYF.

This sequence joins TRBV5-4 and TRBJ2-3; 13 nucleotides match TRBD2. This CDR3 has 16 residues. With V trimmed by 5 bases and J by 4 bases, 7 bases remained unmatched. Germline V lookup: CDR1 SGHNT, CDR2 YYREEE (reference sequence). CDR3 in DNA: TGTGCCAGCAGTCGAAGGACTAGCGGGAGAGCAGATACGCAGTATTTT. Its translation is CASSRRTSGRADTQYF.

The gene calls are TRBV14 and TRBJ2-7; perhaps TRBD1 as D (6 bases). Germline V gene lookup returns CDR1 SGHDN and CDR2 FVKESK. The CDR3 sequence is 18 residues long. V lost 4 bases and J 7 bases, leaving 29 bases between the germline ends. The CDR3 DNA is TGTGCCAGCAGCCCAGTAGGATTGGGGGAGACAGGCCGTTTAGAGCAGTACTTC. This gives the protein CASSPVGLGETGRLEQYF.

The V and J genes are TRBV5-8 and TRBJ1-4; D call uncertain. In germline, CDR1 is SGHTS, CDR2 YDEGEE. V was cut by 3 bases and J by 8 bases, with 17 bases left in between. The CDR3 totals 15 residues. CDR3 amino acids: CASSSPGDGGEKLFF. CDR3 nucleotides: TGTGCCAGCAGCTCTCCGGGTGACGGAGGAGAAAAACTGTTTTTT.

CDR3 coding DNA: TGTGCCAGTAGCATGGGCCGACAGGTAGAGACCCAGTACTTC. It encodes CASSMGRQVETQYF. The rearrangement links TRBV19 to TRBJ2-5; a weak D match, TRBD1 (6 bases). V was trimmed by 6 bases and J by 4 bases, leaving 15 bases between them. The CDR3 loop spans 14 amino acids. CDR1 is LNHDA and CDR2 is SQIVND in the germline V gene (reference sequence).

This chain joins TRBV4-1 and TRBJ1-5; D gene uncertain. The germline CDR1 and CDR2 sequences are MGHRA and YSYEKL. The CDR3 is 15 residues long. The V end lost 0 bases, the J end lost 1 base, and 7 bases lay between the germline ends. The CDR3 here is CASSQDGRSNQPQHF. The CDR3 bases are TGCGCCAGCAGCCAAGATGGGAGGAGCAATCAGCCCCAGCATTTT.

The chain has TRBV7-9 and TRBJ2-7; weak D call: TRBD2 (6 bases). CDR3 length equals 16 residues. The V gene lost 1 base and the J gene lost 2 bases, with 15 bases spanning the gap. The germline gives CDR1 SEHNR, CDR2 FQNEAQ (reference sequence). As DNA, the CDR3 is TGTGCCAGCAGCTTAGGTTTTGCGGGGACTGCCTACGAGCAGTACTTC. Translation gives CASSLGFAGTAYEQYF.

Only a few counts were recorded for this clone. The chain links TRBV2 to TRBJ1-1, with D perhaps matching TRBD1 (5 bases). Per germline, CDR1 SNHLY and CDR2 FYNNEI. The V gene lost 7 bases and the J gene lost 2 bases, with 11 bases spanning the gap. CDR3 size: 13 residues. The CDR3 is CASKGQSNTEAFF. CDR3 bases: TGTGCCAGCAAGGGGCAGTCAAACACTGAAGCTTTCTTT.

The chain recombines TRBV6-6 with TRBJ1-4; unclear D gene. The CDR3 is 12 residues long. Germline loops: CDR1 MNHNY, CDR2 SVGAGI (reference sequence). V lost 5 bases and J lost 12, with 13 bases in between. DNA for the CDR3: TGTGCCAGCAGTACGGAACAGAGAGAACTGTTTTTT. Translating gives CASSTEQRELFF.

The chain recombines TRBV7-9 with TRBJ2-1, with 7 positions matching TRBD2. This CDR3 spans 15 amino acids. With 4 bases clipped from V and 7 bases from J, the junction kept 10 bases outside the gene matches. Looked up from germline, CDR1 is SEHNR and CDR2 is FQNEAQ (reference sequence). This CDR3 reads CASSSHLAVINEQFF. DNA for the CDR3: TGTGCCAGCAGCTCCCATCTAGCGGTAATTAATGAGCAGTTCTTC.

The chain uses TRBV15 and TRBJ2-5, with D perhaps TRBD2 (6 bases). Germline CDR1 is LNHNV and CDR2 is YYDKDF (reference sequence). This CDR3 contains 14 residues. V shed 0 bases and J shed 4 bases, with 9 bases lying between them. The CDR3 DNA reads as TGTGCCACCAGCAGAGATCTGGGGGGAGAGACCCAGTACTTC. It encodes CATSRDLGGETQYF.

This chain connects TRBV10-1 to TRBJ1-6; 10 nucleotides agree with TRBD1. J lost 6 bases, V lost 3 bases, and 5 bases had no gene match. Germline V gene lookup returns CDR1 WNHNN and CDR2 SYGVQD (reference sequence). The CDR3 covers 16 residues. The CDR3 reads CASSEFGTGVNSPLHF. The CDR3 bases are TGCGCCAGCAGTGAATTTGGGACAGGGGTTAATTCACCCCTCCACTTT.

This clone is a singleton in its sample. The CDR3 nucleotides read TGTGCCAGCAGTGATCAGACTAGTTGGGGAGAGACCCAGTACTTC. Its translation: CASSDQTSWGETQYF. This chain links TRBV6-1 with TRBJ2-5, with D tentatively TRBD2 (6 bases). Germline V gives CDR1 MNHNS, CDR2 SASEGT. The CDR3 totals 15 residues. Trimming pared 3 bases from V and 4 bases from J, leaving 15 bases between.